This entry concerns a single T cell receptor (beta chain). Its antigen remains unidentified. No base quality values were provided; no much bigger clone lies one nucleotide off. The immunoSEQ Assay, a bias-controlled multiplex PCR, was used to amplify TCRbeta CDR3 regions from genomic DNA. The authors processed their data as follows. Nucleated cell counts per sample were estimated from amplification of reference gene primers within the assay. Sequence reads were collapsed and filtered to measure the absolute abundance of every unique TCRbeta CDR3 rearrangement. For each sample, productive Simpson clonality was calculated as the square root of Simpson's diversity index across productive rearrangements. The clones in this table, taken by TCRdb from immuneACCESS, are in-frame only. Not every clone is retained; where verified, under half of the shortfall comes from an unresolved V gene, and the cause of the rest is unknown. D and trimming come from the DNA, and the V and J calls and clone size come from that table. The sample table shows about 260,000 clones, and around 86% are seen once. The top ten clones comprise 3.5% to 4% of the sample.

Whole blood was collected in K2EDTA tubes by collaborating institutions according to the institutions' own protocols. Collaborator samples were shipped for TCRbeta analysis as frozen whole blood, isolated PBMCs, or DNA extracted from either sample type. These data belong to a study of blood T cell repertoires in COVID-19 (TCRdb year 2020). In the study overall: Samples covering the acute and convalescent phases of COVID-19 were provided by collaborators in the United States, Italy and Spain. The material from the prospective study consisted of cDNA or gDNA derived from T cells, B-cell-depleted T cells, or PBMCs. The dataset comprised deeply sampled blood TCRbeta repertoires from subjects exposed to, actively infected with, or recovered from COVID-19. The repertoires were made available in a free public database intended to serve as a resource for research on the immune response to SARS-CoV-2. Samples came from the ongoing ImmuneRACE study (first 160 participants) plus 1,254 subjects from 6 global collaborators. Sample metadata almost always included a de-identified subject ID, COVID-19 status, age in years and sex. Where HLA class I and class II types were available, the types were taken from metadata supplied by the sample provider, not from assay-based typing. Study-wide findings and limitations: Clinical and demographic metadata were provided uncurated, with the amount varying by source and participant.

V lost 5 bases and J lost 4 bases, and the count of bases not matched to a germline gene is 9. CDR1 and CDR2, per the germline V gene, are MGHDK and SYGVNS. From the cysteine up to the phenylalanine, the CDR3 has a length of 18 residues. The sequence is cut down to CDR3 DNA, 54 bases in frame from base 1. Sequencing used peripheral blood. This receptor chain uses TRBV25-1 and TRBJ2-2, with 14 bases in between that match TRBD2. The receptor's source is a man aged 18 to 35 with active or convalescent COVID-19. The CDR3 loop reads CASSNSGTSGRSTGELFF. The DNA sequence is as follows: TGTGCCAGCAGTAACTCCGGGACTAGCGGGAGAAGCACCGGGGAGCTGTTTTTT.